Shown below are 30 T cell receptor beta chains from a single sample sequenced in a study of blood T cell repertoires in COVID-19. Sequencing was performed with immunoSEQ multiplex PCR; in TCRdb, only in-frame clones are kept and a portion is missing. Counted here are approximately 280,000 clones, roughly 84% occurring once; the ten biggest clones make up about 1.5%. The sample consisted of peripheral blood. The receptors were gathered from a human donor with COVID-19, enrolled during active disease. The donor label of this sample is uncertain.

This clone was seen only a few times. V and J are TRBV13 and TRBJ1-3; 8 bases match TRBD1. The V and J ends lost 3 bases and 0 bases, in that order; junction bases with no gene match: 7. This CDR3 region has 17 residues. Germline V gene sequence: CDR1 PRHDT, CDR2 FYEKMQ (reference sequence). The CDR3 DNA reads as TGTGCCAGCAGCTTCTCCGGACAGGGCGACTCTGGAAACACCATATATTTT. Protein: CASSFSGQGDSGNTIYF. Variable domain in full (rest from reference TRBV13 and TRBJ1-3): AAGVIQSPRHLIKEKRETATLKCYPIPRHDTVYWYQQGPGQDPQFLISFYEKMQSDKGSIPDRFSAQQFSDYHSELNMSSLELGDSALYFCASSFSGQGDSGNTIYFGEGSWLTVV.

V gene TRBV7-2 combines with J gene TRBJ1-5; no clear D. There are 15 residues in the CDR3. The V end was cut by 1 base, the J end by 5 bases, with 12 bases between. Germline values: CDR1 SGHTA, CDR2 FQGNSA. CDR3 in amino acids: CASSLGSGLHQPQHF. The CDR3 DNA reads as TGTGCCAGCAGCTTAGGTTCGGGTCTACATCAGCCCCAGCATTTT.

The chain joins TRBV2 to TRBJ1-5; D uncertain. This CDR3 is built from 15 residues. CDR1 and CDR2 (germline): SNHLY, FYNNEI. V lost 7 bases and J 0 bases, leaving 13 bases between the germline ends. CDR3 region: CASTWGEYSNQPQHF. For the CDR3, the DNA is TGTGCCAGCACATGGGGAGAATATAGCAATCAGCCCCAGCATTTT.

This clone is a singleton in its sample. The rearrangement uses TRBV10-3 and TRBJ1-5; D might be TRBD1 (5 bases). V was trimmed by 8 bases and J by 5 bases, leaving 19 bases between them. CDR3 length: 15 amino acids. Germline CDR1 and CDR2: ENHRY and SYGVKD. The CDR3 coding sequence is TGTGCCATCGCCCCTAACCATGGGGGGGATCAGCCCCAGCATTTT. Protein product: CAIAPNHGGDQPQHF.

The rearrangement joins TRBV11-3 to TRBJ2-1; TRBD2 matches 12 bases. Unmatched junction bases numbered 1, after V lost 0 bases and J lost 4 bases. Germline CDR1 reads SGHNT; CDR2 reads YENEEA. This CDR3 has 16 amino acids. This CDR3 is CASSLETSGSYNEQFF. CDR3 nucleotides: TGTGCCAGCAGCTTAGAGACTAGCGGGAGTTACAATGAGCAGTTCTTC.

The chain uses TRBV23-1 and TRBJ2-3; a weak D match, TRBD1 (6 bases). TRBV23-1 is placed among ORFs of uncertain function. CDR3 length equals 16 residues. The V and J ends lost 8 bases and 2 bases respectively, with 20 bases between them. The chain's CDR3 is CASLETQTGPTDTQYF. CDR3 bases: TGCGCCAGCCTCGAAACTCAGACAGGACCCACAGATACGCAGTATTTT.

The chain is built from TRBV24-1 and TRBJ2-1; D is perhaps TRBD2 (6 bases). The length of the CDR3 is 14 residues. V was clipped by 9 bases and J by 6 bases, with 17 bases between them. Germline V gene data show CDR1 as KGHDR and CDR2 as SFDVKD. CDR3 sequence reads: CATRGTSSVNEQFF. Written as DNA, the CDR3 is TGTGCCACCCGTGGAACGTCTAGCGTCAATGAGCAGTTCTTC.

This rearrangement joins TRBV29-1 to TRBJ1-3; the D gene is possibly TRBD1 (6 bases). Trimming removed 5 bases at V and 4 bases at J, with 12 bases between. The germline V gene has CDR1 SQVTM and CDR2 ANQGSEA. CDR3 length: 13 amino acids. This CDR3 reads CSVSQGSGNTIYF. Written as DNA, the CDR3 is TGCAGCGTTTCTCAGGGGTCGGGAAACACCATATATTTT. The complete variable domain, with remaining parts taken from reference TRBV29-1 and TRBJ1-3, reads SAVISQKPSRDICQRGTSLTIQCQVDSQVTMMFWYRQQPGQSLTLIATANQGSEATYESGFVIDKFPISRPNLTFSTLTVSNMSPEDSSIYLCSVSQGSGNTIYFGEGSWLTVV.

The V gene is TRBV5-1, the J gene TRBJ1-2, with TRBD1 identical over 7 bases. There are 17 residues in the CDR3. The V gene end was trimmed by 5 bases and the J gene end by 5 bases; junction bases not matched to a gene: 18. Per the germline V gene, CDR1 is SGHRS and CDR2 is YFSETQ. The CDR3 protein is CASSPQTGARLGYGYTF. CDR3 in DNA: TGCGCCAGCAGTCCCCAAACAGGGGCTCGGTTAGGATATGGCTACACCTTC.

CDR3 in amino acids: CASSQVGLAGADTQYF. CDR3 DNA sequence: TGTGCCAGCAGCCAAGTCGGACTAGCGGGAGCAGATACGCAGTATTTT. The chain combines TRBV14 with TRBJ2-3; 13 nucleotides agree with TRBD2. Germline V gene sequence: CDR1 SGHDN, CDR2 FVKESK. V shed 1 base and J 4 bases; nucleotides not matched to a gene: 2. The CDR3 is made up of 16 amino acids.

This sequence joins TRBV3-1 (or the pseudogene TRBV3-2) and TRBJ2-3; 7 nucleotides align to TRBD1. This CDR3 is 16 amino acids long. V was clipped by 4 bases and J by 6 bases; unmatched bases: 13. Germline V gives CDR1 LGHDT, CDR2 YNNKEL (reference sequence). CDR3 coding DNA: TGTGCCAGCAGCCCCTGGAATGACAGGGCAGGGGATACGCAGTATTTT. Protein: CASSPWNDRAGDTQYF.

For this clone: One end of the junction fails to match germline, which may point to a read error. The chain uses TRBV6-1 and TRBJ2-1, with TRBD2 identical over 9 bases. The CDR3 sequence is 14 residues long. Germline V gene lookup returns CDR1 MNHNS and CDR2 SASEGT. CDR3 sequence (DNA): TGTGCCAGCAATGAACTAGCGGGCTTCAATGAGCAGTTCTTC. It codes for CASNELAGFNEQFF.

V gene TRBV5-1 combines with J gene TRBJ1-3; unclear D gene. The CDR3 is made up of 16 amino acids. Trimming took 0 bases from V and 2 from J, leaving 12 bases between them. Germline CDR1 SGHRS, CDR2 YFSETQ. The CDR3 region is CASSLGTGFTGNTIYF. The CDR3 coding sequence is TGCGCCAGCAGCTTGGGCACGGGGTTTACTGGAAACACCATATATTTT.

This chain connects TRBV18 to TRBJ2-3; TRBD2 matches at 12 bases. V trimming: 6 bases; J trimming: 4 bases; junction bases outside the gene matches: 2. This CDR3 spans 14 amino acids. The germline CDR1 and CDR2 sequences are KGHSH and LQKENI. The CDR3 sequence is CASSGTSGPDTQYF. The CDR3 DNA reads TGTGCCAGCTCCGGGACTAGCGGGCCAGATACGCAGTATTTT.

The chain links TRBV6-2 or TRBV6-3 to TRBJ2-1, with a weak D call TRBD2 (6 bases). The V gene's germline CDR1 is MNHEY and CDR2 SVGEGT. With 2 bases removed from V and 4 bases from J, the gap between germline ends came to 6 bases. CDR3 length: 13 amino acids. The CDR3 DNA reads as TGTGCCAGCAGTTACGGGACTTACAATGAGCAGTTCTTC. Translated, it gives CASSYGTYNEQFF.

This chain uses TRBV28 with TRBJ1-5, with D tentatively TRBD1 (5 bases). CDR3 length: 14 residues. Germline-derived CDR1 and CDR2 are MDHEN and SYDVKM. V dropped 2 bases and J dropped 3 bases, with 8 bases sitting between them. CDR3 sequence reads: CASSLAGPNQPQHF. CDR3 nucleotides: TGTGCCAGCAGTTTAGCGGGACCCAATCAGCCCCAGCATTTT.

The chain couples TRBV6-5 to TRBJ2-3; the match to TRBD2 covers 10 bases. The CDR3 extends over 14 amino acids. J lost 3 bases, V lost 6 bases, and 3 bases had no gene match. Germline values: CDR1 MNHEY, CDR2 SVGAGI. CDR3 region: CASRPGLATDTQYF. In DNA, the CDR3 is TGTGCCAGCAGGCCGGGACTAGCGACAGATACGCAGTATTTT.

This chain's CDR3 is CASSSGSTEAFF. CDR3 nucleotides: TGTGCCAGTAGTTCCGGGAGCACTGAAGCTTTCTTT. The V call is TRBV19, the J call TRBJ1-1; D gene uncertain. Germline V CDR1 and CDR2: LNHDA, SQIVND (reference sequence). V was shortened by 5 bases and J by 4 bases, with 8 bases between the two germline ends. CDR3 length: 12 amino acids.

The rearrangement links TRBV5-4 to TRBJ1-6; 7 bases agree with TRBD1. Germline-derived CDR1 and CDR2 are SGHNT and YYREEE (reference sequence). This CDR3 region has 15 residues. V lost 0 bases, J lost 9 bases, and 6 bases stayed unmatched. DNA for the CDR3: TGTGCCAGCAGCTTGGCCGCACAGGGGATTTCACCCCTCCACTTT. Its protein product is CASSLAAQGISPLHF.

This CDR3 reads CSVAGGGSEAFF. CDR3 DNA: TGCAGCGTTGCGGGGGGTGGGTCTGAAGCTTTCTTT. This chain connects TRBV29-1 to TRBJ1-1; the D gene is possibly TRBD1 (5 bases). V lost 4 bases to trimming and J lost 6 bases, with 12 bases between them. CDR1 and CDR2 from the germline V gene are SQVTM and ANQGSEA. The CDR3 has 12 residues.

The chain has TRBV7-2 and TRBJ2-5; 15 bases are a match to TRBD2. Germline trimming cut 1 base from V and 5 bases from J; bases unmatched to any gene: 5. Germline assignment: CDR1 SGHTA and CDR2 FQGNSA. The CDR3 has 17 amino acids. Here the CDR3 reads CASSLGTSGRAHETQYF. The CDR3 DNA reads TGTGCCAGCAGCTTAGGGACTAGCGGGAGGGCCCACGAGACCCAGTACTTC.

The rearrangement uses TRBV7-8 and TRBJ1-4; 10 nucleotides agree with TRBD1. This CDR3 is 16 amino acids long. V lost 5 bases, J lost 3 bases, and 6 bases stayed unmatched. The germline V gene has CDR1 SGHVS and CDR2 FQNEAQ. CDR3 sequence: CASSVRDRGSNEKLFF. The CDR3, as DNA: TGTGCCAGCAGCGTCCGGGACAGGGGCTCTAATGAAAAACTGTTTTTT.

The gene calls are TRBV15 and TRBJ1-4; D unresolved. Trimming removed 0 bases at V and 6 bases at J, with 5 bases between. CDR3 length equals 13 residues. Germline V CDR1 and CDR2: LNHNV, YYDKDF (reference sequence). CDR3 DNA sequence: TGTGCCACCAGCAGAGATCTTGATGAAAAACTGTTTTTT. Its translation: CATSRDLDEKLFF.

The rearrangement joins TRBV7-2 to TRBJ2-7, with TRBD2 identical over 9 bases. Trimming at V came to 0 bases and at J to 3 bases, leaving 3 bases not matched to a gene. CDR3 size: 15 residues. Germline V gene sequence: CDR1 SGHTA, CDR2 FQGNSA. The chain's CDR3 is CASSLASGSNYEQYF. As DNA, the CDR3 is TGTGCCAGCAGCTTAGCTAGCGGGAGTAACTACGAGCAGTACTTC.

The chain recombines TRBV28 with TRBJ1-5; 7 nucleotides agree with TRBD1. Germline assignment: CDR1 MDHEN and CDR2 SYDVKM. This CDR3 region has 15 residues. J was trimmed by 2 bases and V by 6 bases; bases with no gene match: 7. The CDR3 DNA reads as TGTGCCAGCAGCTCCAGGGGGGCAGGCAATCAGCCCCAGCATTTT. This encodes CASSSRGAGNQPQHF.

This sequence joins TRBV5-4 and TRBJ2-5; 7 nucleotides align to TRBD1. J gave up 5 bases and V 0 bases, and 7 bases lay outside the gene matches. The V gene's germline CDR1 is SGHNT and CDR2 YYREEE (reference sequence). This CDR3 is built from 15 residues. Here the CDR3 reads CASSLDRGEGETQYF. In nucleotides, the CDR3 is TGTGCCAGCAGCTTGGACAGGGGAGAGGGGGAGACCCAGTACTTC. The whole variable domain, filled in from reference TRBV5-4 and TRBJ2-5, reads ETGVTQSPTHLIKTRGQQVTLRCSSQSGHNTVSWYQQALGQGPQFIFQYYREEENGRGNFPPRFSGLQFPNYSSELNVNALELDDSALYLCASSLDRGEGETQYFGPGTRLLVL.

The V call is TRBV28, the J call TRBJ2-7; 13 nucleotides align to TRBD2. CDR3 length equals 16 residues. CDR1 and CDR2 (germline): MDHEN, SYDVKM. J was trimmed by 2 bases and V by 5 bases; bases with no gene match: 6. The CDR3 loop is CASSLGTSGKTYEQYF. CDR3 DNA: TGTGCCAGCAGTCTCGGGACTAGCGGGAAAACCTACGAGCAGTACTTC. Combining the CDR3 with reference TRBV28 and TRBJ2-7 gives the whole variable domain DVKVTQSSRYLVKRTGEKVFLECVQDMDHENMFWYRQDPGLGLRLIYFSYDVKMKEKGDIPEGYSVSREKKERFSLILESASTNQTSMYLCASSLGTSGKTYEQYFGPGTRLTVT.

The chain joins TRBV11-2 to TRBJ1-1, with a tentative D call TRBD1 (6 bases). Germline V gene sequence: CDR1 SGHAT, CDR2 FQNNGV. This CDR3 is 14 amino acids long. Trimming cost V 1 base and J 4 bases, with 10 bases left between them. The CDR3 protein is CASSLGTESTEAFF. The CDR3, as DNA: TGTGCCAGCAGCTTAGGGACAGAGAGCACTGAAGCTTTCTTT.

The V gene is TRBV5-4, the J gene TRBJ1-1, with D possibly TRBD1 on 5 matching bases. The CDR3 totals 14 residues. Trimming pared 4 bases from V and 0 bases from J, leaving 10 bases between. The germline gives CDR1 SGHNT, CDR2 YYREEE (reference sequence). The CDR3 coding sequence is TGTGCCAGCAGCGTCAGGGATGTGAACACTGAAGCTTTCTTT. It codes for CASSVRDVNTEAFF. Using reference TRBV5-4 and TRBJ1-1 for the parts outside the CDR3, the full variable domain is ETGVTQSPTHLIKTRGQQVTLRCSSQSGHNTVSWYQQALGQGPQFIFQYYREEENGRGNFPPRFSGLQFPNYSSELNVNALELDDSALYLCASSVRDVNTEAFFGQGTRLTVV.

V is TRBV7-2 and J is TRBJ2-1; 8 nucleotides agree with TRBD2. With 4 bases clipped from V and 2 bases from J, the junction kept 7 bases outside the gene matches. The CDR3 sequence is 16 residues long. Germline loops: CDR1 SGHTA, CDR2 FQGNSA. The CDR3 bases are TGTGCCAGCAGCTCTGGCAGCGGGAGAGCCTACAATGAGCAGTTCTTC. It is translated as CASSSGSGRAYNEQFF. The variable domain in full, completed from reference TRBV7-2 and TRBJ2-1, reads GAGVSQSPSNKVTEKGKDVELRCDPISGHTALYWYRQSLGQGLEFLIYFQGNSAPDKSGLPSDRFSAERTGGSVSTLTIQRTQQEDSAVYLCASSSGSGRAYNEQFFGPGTRLTVL.